One sample yielded the 24 T cell receptor beta chains listed below, sequenced in a study of patients with pleural tuberculosis (dated by TCRdb to the mid-2010s). Sequencing relied on an Illumina Genome Analyzer IIx. TCRdb trimmed the raw reads at Q25, called clones with MiXCR and kept productive beta chains. Each CDR3 protein appears once, grouped with its most common genes and DNA. This sample has some 48,000 distinct CDR3 sequences in its table, and about 7.3% of those were observed once. 15% to 20% of the sample belongs to the ten largest clones. The receptors originated from a human donor with pleural tuberculosis.

This clonotype came up a few times. The chain is built from TRBV29-1 and TRBJ1-1, with D maybe TRBD1 (6 bases). The CDR3 length is 15 residues. Germline V gene sequence: CDR1 SQVTM, CDR2 ANQGSEA. V lost 1 base and J lost 6, with 18 bases in between. CDR3 sequence: CSVEVGGGFSAEAFF. In nucleotides, the CDR3 is TGCAGCGTTGAAGTTGGAGGGGGGTTCTCGGCTGAAGCTTTCTTT.

This clonotype was found many times. The chain links TRBV7-1 to TRBJ2-1; 7 nucleotides agree with TRBD2. TRBV7-1 qualifies as an ORF whose function is uncertain. CDR3 length: 16 amino acids. After removal of 0 bases from V and 0 bases from J, the junction contained 2 bases not matched to a gene. CDR3 amino acids: CASSSAAGPSYNEQFF. Here the CDR3 DNA reads TGTGCCAGCAGCTCAGCAGCGGGACCCTCCTACAATGAGCAGTTCTTC.

This clonotype has a count of ten or more. The chain is built from TRBV20-1 and TRBJ2-1; unclear D gene. There are 15 residues in the CDR3. CDR1 and CDR2 (germline): DFQATT, SNEGSKA (reference sequence). The ends were cut back, 2 bases at V and 3 bases at J, with 14 bases in the middle. The CDR3 nucleotides read TGCAGTGCTAGACCTCTAGACTTCTACTACAATGAGCAGTTCTTC. Protein sequence: CSARPLDFYYNEQFF.

This clonotype occurred many times. The chain has TRBV5-4 and TRBJ2-3, with 9 bases identical to TRBD2. Germline V gives CDR1 SGHNT, CDR2 YYREEE (reference sequence). This CDR3 spans 18 amino acids. Germline trimming cut 1 base from V and 0 bases from J; bases unmatched to any gene: 9. CDR3 protein: CASSLRGLAQPSTDTQYF. CDR3 nucleotides: TGTGCCAGCAGCTTGAGGGGACTAGCTCAGCCTAGCACAGATACGCAGTATTTT.

In its sample, this clonotype was seen many times. The V call is TRBV28, the J call TRBJ2-5; TRBD1 agrees at 9 bases. Germline V gene lookup returns CDR1 MDHEN and CDR2 SYDVKM. With V trimmed by 4 bases and J by 4 bases, 7 bases remained unmatched. CDR3 length equals 15 residues. The CDR3 nucleotides are TGTGCCAGCAGTTCCCGGGACAGGGAGGTAGAGACCCAGTACTTC. This gives the protein CASSSRDREVETQYF. The whole variable domain, filled in from reference TRBV28 and TRBJ2-5, reads DVKVTQSSRYLVKRTGEKVFLECVQDMDHENMFWYRQDPGLGLRLIYFSYDVKMKEKGDIPEGYSVSREKKERFSLILESASTNQTSMYLCASSSRDREVETQYFGPGTRLLVL.

This clonotype was observed a few times. V is TRBV20-1 and J is TRBJ2-3; 10 bases line up with TRBD2. The CDR3 spans 18 residues. With V trimmed by 1 base and J by 0 bases, 10 bases remained unmatched. CDR1 is DFQATT and CDR2 is SNEGSKA in the germline V gene (reference sequence). CDR3 residues: CSARGFGTSDPSTDTQYF. CDR3 in DNA: TGCAGTGCTAGAGGATTTGGGACTAGCGACCCTAGCACAGATACGCAGTATTTT.

This clonotype has only one observation. The junction departs from the called germline gene at one end, perhaps through a read error. The chain carries TRBV29-1 and TRBJ2-1; possibly TRBD1 for D (6 bases). This CDR3 comprises 12 residues. Germline loops: CDR1 SQVTM, CDR2 ANQGSEA. The CDR3 DNA follows: TGCAGCGTTGAATTTAGGGACAATGGGCAGTTCTTC. It specifies CSVEFRDNGQFF.

This clonotype was counted ten times or more. This chain joins TRBV28 and TRBJ1-2; D ambiguous. Germline lookup yields CDR1 MDHEN and CDR2 SYDVKM. The CDR3 has 11 residues. V dropped 6 bases and J dropped 5 bases, with 7 bases sitting between them. CDR3 in amino acids: CASSLRYGYTF. In DNA, the CDR3 is TGTGCCAGCAGCCTTAGATATGGCTACACCTTC.

This clonotype was picked up many times. The chain couples TRBV7-6 to TRBJ2-3; 10 nucleotides agree with TRBD2. Germline values: CDR1 SGHVS, CDR2 FNYEAQ. V shed 5 bases, J shed 1 base, and the junction held 3 bases outside the gene matches. The CDR3 sequence is 15 residues long. This CDR3 reads CASSGTSARTDTQYF. CDR3 in DNA: TGTGCCAGCAGCGGGACTAGCGCGCGCACAGATACGCAGTATTTT.

The V gene is TRBV3-1, the J gene TRBJ2-1, with D unresolved. V lost 1 base, J lost 4 bases, and 5 bases lay in between. There are 13 residues in the CDR3. Per germline, CDR1 LGHDT and CDR2 YNNKEL (reference sequence). The CDR3 nucleotides are TGTGCCAGCAGCCAAGCGCGATACAATGAGCAGTTCTTC. Its protein is CASSQARYNEQFF.

This clonotype appeared many times. The chain links TRBV11-2 to TRBJ1-3, with 8 bases matching TRBD1. The J segment lost 2 bases and the V segment lost 5 bases, leaving 5 bases of the junction unmatched. This CDR3 is 15 amino acids long. The germline V gene encodes CDR1 SGHAT and CDR2 FQNNGV. CDR3 residues: CASSPRTGTGNTIYF. The CDR3 DNA is TGTGCCAGCAGCCCACGGACAGGGACTGGAAACACCATATATTTT.

This clonotype was observed at least ten times. The chain is built from TRBV28 and TRBJ1-1, with D perhaps TRBD1 (5 bases). The CDR3 has 14 residues. V lost 3 bases and J lost 5, with 13 bases in between. Germline V gene lookup returns CDR1 MDHEN and CDR2 SYDVKM. The CDR3 DNA follows: TGTGCCAGCAGTTTTGGGGACCCTAGGACTGAAGCTTTCTTT. It yields the protein CASSFGDPRTEAFF.

The J gene is TRBJ1-2, the V gene TRBV2; no reliable D call. The CDR3 consists of 13 residues. The V end was cut by 3 bases, the J end by 7 bases, with 12 bases between. The germline V gene has CDR1 SNHLY and CDR2 FYNNEI. The CDR3 protein is CASSEESRSGYTF. As DNA, the CDR3 is TGTGCCAGCAGTGAGGAGTCCCGAAGTGGCTACACCTTC. Combining the CDR3 with reference TRBV2 and TRBJ1-2 gives the whole variable domain EPEVTQTPSHQVTQMGQEVILRCVPISNHLYFYWYRQILGQKVEFLVSFYNNEISEKSEIFDDQFSVERPDGSNFTLKIRSTKLEDSAMYFCASSEESRSGYTFGSGTRLTVV.

This clonotype was found many times. V and J are TRBV6-2 or TRBV6-3 and TRBJ1-1, with unresolved D. This CDR3 has 14 residues. V was shortened by 3 bases and J by 5 bases, with 13 bases between the two germline ends. The V gene's germline CDR1 is MNHEY and CDR2 SVGEGT. The DNA of the CDR3 is TGTGCCAGCAGTTATACTCCGGCGGGGACTGAAGCTTTCTTT. This translates into CASSYTPAGTEAFF.

This clonotype was counted ten times or more. V is TRBV28 and J is TRBJ2-1; the match to TRBD2 covers 11 bases. CDR1 is MDHEN, CDR2 SYDVKM, per germline. There are 17 residues in the CDR3. V dropped 1 base and J dropped 7; count of bases not matched to a gene: 9. CDR3 DNA sequence: TGTGCCAGCAGTTTATACGTTAGCGGGAGGGCCGAGAATGAGCAGTTCTTC. Translated, it gives CASSLYVSGRAENEQFF. Complete variable domain (other parts from reference TRBV28 and TRBJ2-1): DVKVTQSSRYLVKRTGEKVFLECVQDMDHENMFWYRQDPGLGLRLIYFSYDVKMKEKGDIPEGYSVSREKKERFSLILESASTNQTSMYLCASSLYVSGRAENEQFFGPGTRLTVL.

This clonotype was counted many times. V gene TRBV6-1 combines with J gene TRBJ1-3; TRBD1 is a possible D gene (6 bases). From germline, CDR1 is MNHNS and CDR2 SASEGT. CDR3 length: 13 amino acids. Trimming stripped 6 bases from V and 4 bases from J, with 10 bases between. The DNA of the CDR3 is TGTGCCAGCAGACAGGGTCACGGAAACACCATATATTTT. This codes for CASRQGHGNTIYF.

CDR3 sequence reads: CASIRDFHNEQFF. Written as DNA, the CDR3 is TGTGCCAGCATCCGGGACTTCCACAATGAGCAGTTCTTC. The chain carries TRBV2 and TRBJ2-1, with D perhaps matching TRBD2 (6 bases). This CDR3 contains 13 residues. V was shortened by 7 bases and J by 5 bases, with 12 bases between the two germline ends. The germline V gene has CDR1 SNHLY and CDR2 FYNNEI. The entire variable domain, with the rest obtained from reference TRBV2 and TRBJ2-1, is as follows: EPEVTQTPSHQVTQMGQEVILRCVPISNHLYFYWYRQILGQKVEFLVSFYNNEISEKSEIFDDQFSVERPDGSNFTLKIRSTKLEDSAMYFCASIRDFHNEQFFGPGTRLTVL.

The genes are TRBV29-1 and TRBJ2-1; maybe TRBD1 (5 bases). Germline V gene data show CDR1 as SQVTM and CDR2 as ANQGSEA. The CDR3 runs 15 residues. V lost 2 bases, J lost 4 bases, and 15 bases lay in between. As DNA, the CDR3 is TGCAGCGTTGAACAAAGGGGAAGCCCATACAATGAGCAGTTCTTC. Its protein product is CSVEQRGSPYNEQFF.

This clonotype was counted only a few times. The CDR3 region is CASSREGFNEKLFF. CDR3 sequence (DNA): TGTGCCAGTAGTAGAGAGGGGTTTAATGAAAAACTGTTTTTT. V is TRBV19 and J is TRBJ1-4; a possible D gene is TRBD1 (5 bases). V was trimmed by 4 bases and J by 4 bases, leaving 10 bases between them. CDR1 and CDR2 from the germline V gene are LNHDA and SQIVND (reference sequence). The CDR3 totals 14 residues. The variable domain in full, with the rest retrieved from reference TRBV19 and TRBJ1-4, is DGGITQSPKYLFRKEGQNVTLSCEQNLNHDAMYWYRQDPGQGLRLIYYSQIVNDFQKGDIAEGYSVSREKKESFPLTVTSAQKNPTAFYLCASSREGFNEKLFFGSGTQLSVL.

This clonotype was seen many times. The rearrangement joins TRBV3-1 to TRBJ2-3, with 10 positions matching TRBD2. The CDR3 length is 14 residues. The ends lost 6 bases at V and 3 bases at J; junction bases unmatched: 3. The V gene's germline CDR1 is LGHDT and CDR2 YNNKEL (reference sequence). CDR3 loop: CASRTTSGTDTQYF. The CDR3 bases are TGTGCCAGCAGAACGACTAGCGGGACAGATACGCAGTATTTT.

At least ten counts were recorded for this clonotype. V and J are TRBV4-2 and TRBJ2-1; 7 nucleotides agree with TRBD2. The CDR3 contains 16 residues. CDR1 is LGHNA and CDR2 is YNFKEQ in the germline V gene. V trimming: 1 base; J trimming: 4 bases; junction bases outside the gene matches: 7. The CDR3 loop reads CASSQASGKVYNEQFF. The DNA of the CDR3 is TGTGCCAGCAGCCAAGCAAGCGGGAAGGTGTACAATGAGCAGTTCTTC.

This clonotype was seen ten or more times. CDR3 region: CASRWAYGYTF. The CDR3 DNA is TGCGCCAGCAGGTGGGCGTATGGCTACACCTTC. The chain combines TRBV10-2 with TRBJ1-2; D is undetermined. V lost 6 bases and J lost 5, with 7 bases in between. This CDR3 is 11 amino acids long. CDR1 is WSHSY and CDR2 is SAAADI in the germline V gene.

This clonotype was counted many times. This rearrangement joins TRBV20-1 to TRBJ2-3; TRBD2 matches 12 bases. This CDR3 has 14 amino acids. Germline V gene data show CDR1 as DFQATT and CDR2 as SNEGSKA (reference sequence). Germline trimming cut 4 bases from V and 4 bases from J; bases unmatched to any gene: 3. CDR3 in amino acids: CSANRLAGADTQYF. CDR3 DNA sequence: TGCAGTGCTAATAGACTAGCGGGAGCAGATACGCAGTATTTT.

This clonotype turned up a few times. The J gene is TRBJ2-1, the V gene TRBV12-3 or TRBV12-4, with a tentative D call TRBD2 (6 bases). This CDR3 has 15 residues. V shed 10 bases and J shed 0 bases, with 16 bases lying between them. The CDR3 DNA reads TGTGCCACCCAATTTAGCGGCAGCTCCTACAATGAGCAGTTCTTC. This gives the protein CATQFSGSSYNEQFF.